The rows below give T cell receptor beta chains drawn from one sample of a study of blood T cell repertoires in COVID-19. Profiled with immunoSEQ multiplex PCR; TCRdb holds only in-frame clones, not every one. The table includes hundreds of thousands of clones, around 91% detected once. Source material: PBMCs or T cells enriched from blood (not recorded which). Source of these receptors: a man in his late teens or twenties who had recovered from COVID-19. Both conserved end residues are part of each CDR3. The D gene is left open where the match is weak. Clone size is given for some rows only: seen once, a few or many times, or a class if the clone is expanded.

>.|TRBJ1-5|TRBV28|.
TGTGCCAGCACGACCTGGGGGGTAAATCAGCCCCAGCATTTT
CASTTWGVNQPQHF
>TRBD2|TRBJ2-3|TRBV5-1|.
TGCGCCAGCAGTATCGGGAGGTCGGGGAATACGCAGTATTTT
CASSIGRSGNTQYF
>TRBD2|TRBJ2-1|TRBV7-3|few
TGTGCCAGCAGCTTAAGGCCCGCGGGAGCCCACAATGAGCAGTTCTTC
CASSLRPAGAHNEQFF
>.|TRBJ2-2|TRBV11-3|once
TGTGCCAGCAGCCGTTATGAGGGCGGGGAGCTGTTTTTT
CASSRYEGGELFF
>TRBD1|TRBJ2-7|TRBV7-8|.
TGTGCCAGCAGCCCCGGACAGGGGGCTGCCTACGAGCAGTACTTC
CASSPGQGAAYEQYF
>.|TRBJ2-5|TRBV29-1|.
TGCAGCGTCCGGAGGGTTCTTGAGACCCAGTACTTC
CSVRRVLETQYF
>.|TRBJ1-1|TRBV7-9|.
TGTGCCAGCAGCTTACGCAGGGGTGACGAAGCTTTCTTT
CASSLRRGDEAFF
>.|TRBJ2-1|TRBV7-3|.
TGTGCCAGCAGCCCCCGGTTGGCGGACAATGAGCAGTTCTTC
CASSPRLADNEQFF
>TRBD2|TRBJ2-1|TRBV9|.
TGTGCCAGCAGCGTAGATAGTGCGGGAGGGAACAATGAGCAGTTCTTC
CASSVDSAGGNNEQFF
>.|TRBJ2-2|TRBV9|.
TGTGCCAGCAGCGTGGCACTAGTGAACACCGGGGAGCTGTTTTTT
CASSVALVNTGELFF
>TRBD1|TRBJ1-3|TRBV2|.
TGTGCCAGCAGTGAAGAGCAGAGGACAGGCCACTCTGGAAACACCATATATTTT
CASSEEQRTGHSGNTIYF
>TRBD2|TRBJ2-1|TRBV4-3|.
TGCGCCAGCAGCCAGGGAGGGGCGGGAGGTTACAATGAGCAGTTCTTC
CASSQGGAGGYNEQFF
>TRBD2|TRBJ2-7|TRBV4-2|.
TGTGCCAGCAGCCAAGAGACTAGCAGCTCCTACGAGCAGTACTTC
CASSQETSSSYEQYF
>TRBD2|TRBJ2-3|TRBV5-1|.
TGCGCCAGCAGCGCCTCTAGCGGCCGGGCGGCAGATACGCAGTATTTT
CASSASSGRAADTQYF
>.|TRBJ2-7|TRBV10-1|.
TGCGCCAGCAGTGCAGGGGCCTCCTACGAGCAGTACTTC
CASSAGASYEQYF
>TRBD2|TRBJ2-1|TRBV7-2|.
TGTGCCAGCAGCTTAACTAGCGACAGCTCCTACAATGAGCAGTTCTTC
CASSLTSDSSYNEQFF
>.|TRBJ2-4|TRBV19|.
TGTGCCAGTAGTATAGTCCGGGAAGCGTTGGGGAACATTCAGTACTTC
CASSIVREALGNIQYF
>TRBD1|TRBJ1-2|TRBV11-2|.
TGTGCCAGCAGCCCAGGGACAGGGTATGACGGCTACACCTTC
CASSPGTGYDGYTF
>.|TRBJ1-5|TRBV6-5|.
TGTGCCAGCAGTTTAATGGAGGGGAACAATCAGCCCCAGCATTTT
CASSLMEGNNQPQHF
>.|TRBJ2-6|TRBV5-1|.
TGCGCCAGCAGCTTCGGTTCCGGGGCCAACGTCCTGACTTTC
CASSFGSGANVLTF
>.|TRBJ2-2|TRBV6-5|.
TGTGCCAGCACCCCGCCAGGGTGGAACACCGGGGAGCTGTTTTTT
CASTPPGWNTGELFF
>TRBD1|TRBJ2-7|TRBV19|.
TGTGCCAGTACCCCAGGGACAGGGACCTACGAGCAGTACTTC
CASTPGTGTYEQYF